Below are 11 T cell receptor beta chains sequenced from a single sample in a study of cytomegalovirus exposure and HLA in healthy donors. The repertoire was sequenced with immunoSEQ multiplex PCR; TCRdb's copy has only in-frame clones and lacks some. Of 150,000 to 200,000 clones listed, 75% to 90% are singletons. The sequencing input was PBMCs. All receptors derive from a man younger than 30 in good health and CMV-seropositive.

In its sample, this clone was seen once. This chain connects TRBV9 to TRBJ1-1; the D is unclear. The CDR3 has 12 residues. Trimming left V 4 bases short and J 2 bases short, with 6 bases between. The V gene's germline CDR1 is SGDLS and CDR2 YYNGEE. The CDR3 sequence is CASSSFNTEAFF. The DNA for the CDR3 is TGTGCCAGCAGCAGCTTCAACACTGAAGCTTTCTTT.

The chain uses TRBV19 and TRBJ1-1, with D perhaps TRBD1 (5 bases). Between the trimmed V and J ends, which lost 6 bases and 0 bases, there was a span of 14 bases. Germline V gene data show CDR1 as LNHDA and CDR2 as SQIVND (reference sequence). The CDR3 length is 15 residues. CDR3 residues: CASRSQGFMNTEAFF. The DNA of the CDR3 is TGTGCCAGTAGGAGTCAGGGTTTTATGAACACTGAAGCTTTCTTT.

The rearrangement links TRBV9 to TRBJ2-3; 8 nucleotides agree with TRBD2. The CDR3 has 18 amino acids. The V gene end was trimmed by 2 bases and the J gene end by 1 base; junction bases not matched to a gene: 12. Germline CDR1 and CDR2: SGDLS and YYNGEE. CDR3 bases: TGTGCCAGCAGCGTGAAAGCGGGAGATCTAACAGGCACAGATACGCAGTATTTT. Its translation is CASSVKAGDLTGTDTQYF.

The CDR3 DNA reads TGTGCCAGTCGGAACAGGGGTTCAAACACTGAAGCTTTCTTT. Translation: CASRNRGSNTEAFF. The chain is built from TRBV19 and TRBJ1-1; 7 bases line up with TRBD1. V dropped 8 bases and J dropped 2; count of bases not matched to a gene: 8. Germline V CDR1 and CDR2: LNHDA, SQIVND (reference sequence). This CDR3 is 14 amino acids long.

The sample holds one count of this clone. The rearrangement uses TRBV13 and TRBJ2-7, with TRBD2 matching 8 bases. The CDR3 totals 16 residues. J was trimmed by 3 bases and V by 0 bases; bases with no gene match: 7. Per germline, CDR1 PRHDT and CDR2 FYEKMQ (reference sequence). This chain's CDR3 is CASSLGQAGALYEQYF. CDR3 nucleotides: TGTGCCAGCAGCTTAGGCCAAGCGGGAGCCCTCTACGAGCAGTACTTC.

The DNA for the CDR3 is TGTGCCAGCAGTGGGATAGGACTAGACTACAATGAGCAGTTCTTC. It specifies CASSGIGLDYNEQFF. The rearrangement joins TRBV27 to TRBJ2-1, with TRBD2 matching over 7 bases. The CDR3 is 15 amino acids. Germline V CDR1 and CDR2: MNHEY, SMNVEV (reference sequence). V lost 5 bases, J lost 3 bases, and 7 bases stayed unmatched.

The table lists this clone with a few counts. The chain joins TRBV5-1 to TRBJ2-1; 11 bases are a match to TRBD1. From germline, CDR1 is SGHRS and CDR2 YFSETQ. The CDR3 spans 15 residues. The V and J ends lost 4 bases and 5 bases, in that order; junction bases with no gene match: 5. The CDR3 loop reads CASSVGQGVHNEQFF. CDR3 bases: TGCGCCAGCAGCGTGGGACAGGGGGTCCACAATGAGCAGTTCTTC. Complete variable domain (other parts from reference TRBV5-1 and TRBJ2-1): KAGVTQTPRYLIKTRGQQVTLSCSPISGHRSVSWYQQTPGQGLQFLFEYFSETQRNKGNFPGRFSGRQFSNSRSEMNVSTLELGDSALYLCASSVGQGVHNEQFFGPGTRLTVL.

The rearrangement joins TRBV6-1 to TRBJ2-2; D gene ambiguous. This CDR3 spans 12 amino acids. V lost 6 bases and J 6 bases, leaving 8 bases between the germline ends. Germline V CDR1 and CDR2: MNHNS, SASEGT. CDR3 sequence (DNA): TGTGCCAGCAGGCTAGGAGCCGGGGAGCTGTTTTTT. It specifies CASRLGAGELFF.

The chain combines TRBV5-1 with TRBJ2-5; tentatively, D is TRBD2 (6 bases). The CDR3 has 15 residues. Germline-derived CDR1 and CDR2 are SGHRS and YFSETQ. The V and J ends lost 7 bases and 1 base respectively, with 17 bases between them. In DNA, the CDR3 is TGCGCCAGCGGGAAGGAGGGTTCGGGCCAAGAGACCCAGTACTTC. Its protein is CASGKEGSGQETQYF.

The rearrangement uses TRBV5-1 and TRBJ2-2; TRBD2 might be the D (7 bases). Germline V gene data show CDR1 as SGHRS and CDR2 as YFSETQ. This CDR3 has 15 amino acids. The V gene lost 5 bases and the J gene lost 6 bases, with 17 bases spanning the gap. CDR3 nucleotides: TGCGCCAGCAGTTTTCGGGGGGCGAAAGCCGGGGAGCTGTTTTTT. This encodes CASSFRGAKAGELFF.

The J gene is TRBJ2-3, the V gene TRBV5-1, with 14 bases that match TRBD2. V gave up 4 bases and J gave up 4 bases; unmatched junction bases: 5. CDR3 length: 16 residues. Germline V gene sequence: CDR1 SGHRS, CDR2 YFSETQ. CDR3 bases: TGCGCCAGCAGCGAAGGGACTAGCGGGAGCTCAGATACGCAGTATTTT. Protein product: CASSEGTSGSSDTQYF. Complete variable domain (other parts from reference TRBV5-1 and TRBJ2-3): KAGVTQTPRYLIKTRGQQVTLSCSPISGHRSVSWYQQTPGQGLQFLFEYFSETQRNKGNFPGRFSGRQFSNSRSEMNVSTLELGDSALYLCASSEGTSGSSDTQYFGPGTRLTVL.